This T cell receptor beta chain was found in a study of human T cells and chemical hapten exposure. Overall study: TCR yield per sample varied, mainly due to pooled library volumes. Study observations and caveats: DPC sensitization produced no change in TCRs with frequency above 1 in 1000.

Only a few counts were recorded for this clonotype. No antigen is known for it. A single record per CDR3 protein comes from TCRdb applying MiXCR to the RACE reads. The table has 60,000 to 90,000 distinct CDR3 sequences, 8.6% seen once. Time point specified: healthy volunteer bleed at 6 weeks. Unfractionated whole blood was the source of the extracted total RNA. This CDR3 is built from 12 residues. The germline V and J ends were trimmed by 3 bases and 6 bases, with 8 bases remaining between them. The sequence was obtained from a female donor in good health. Some clones in this sample may be carry-over from other donors' samples. Sequencing was performed on whole blood. V is TRBV12-3 or TRBV12-4 and J is TRBJ1-1; D gene unclear. CDR3 DNA sequence: TGTGCCAGCAGTTTCGGGGTTTCTGAAGCTTTCTTT. Protein sequence: CASSFGVSEAFF.